This T cell receptor beta chain derives from a study of cytomegalovirus exposure and HLA in healthy donors. Turning to this clone: Its specificity is unknown.

It was with 60 Vbeta and 13 Jbeta primers that the PCR ran. Sequencing used immunoSEQ multiplex PCR; TCRdb keeps in-frame clones, though not all of them. The table includes roughly 170,000 clones, approximately 86% detected once. The study's findings and limits: TCR beta chains numbering some 160 were designated cytomegalovirus-associated. In an earlier analysis, about 87% or about 30%: the productive usage of most TCR beta V segments. TCR association rates varied by HLA locus in a later analysis, with DRB1 highest and HLA-C lowest.

The length of the CDR3 is 15 residues. V shed 0 bases, J shed 6 bases, and the junction held 7 bases outside the gene matches. Germline V gene sequence: CDR1 SGDLS, CDR2 YYNGEE. The chain carries TRBV9 and TRBJ2-3, with TRBD2 matching 7 bases. The sample consisted of PBMCs. The sequence derives from a male donor in good health and CMV-seronegative. CDR3 amino acids: CASSVVGSGLDTQYF. The CDR3 bases are TGTGCCAGCAGCGTAGTCGGTAGCGGGTTGGATACGCAGTATTTT.